This is a list of T cell receptor beta chains from one sample in a study of identifying expanded T cells in peripheral blood. The table came from immunoSEQ multiplex PCR; TCRdb's copy has only in-frame clones and leaves some out. Of roughly 100,000 clones listed, 88% are singletons. Sequenced material: blood. Receptors were obtained from a person between 18 and 70 years old in good health. Each CDR3 is given with its conserved first and last residue. Each record gives: CDR3 protein, CDR3 DNA, D gene, J gene, CDR3 length, V gene. The D gene is left open where the match is weak.

CASSQLSVGSYEQYF	TGCGCCAGCAGCCAGCTGAGTGTCGGGTCTTACGAGCAGTACTTC	NA	TRBJ2-7	15	TRBV4-1
CAISESSLGIGYGYTF	TGTGCCATCAGTGAGTCGAGTTTGGGAATTGGTTATGGCTACACCTTC	NA	TRBJ1-2	16	TRBV10-3
CASSPAGKNTGELFF	TGTGCCAGCAGCCCGGCCGGGAAAAACACCGGGGAGCTGTTTTTT	NA	TRBJ2-2	15	TRBV5-4
CASSDSRGGANVLTF	TGTGCCAGCAGTGACTCGAGGGGAGGGGCCAACGTCCTGACTTTC	NA	TRBJ2-6	15	TRBV6-4
CASSTDRFNTEAFF	TGTGCCAGCTCAACTGACAGATTCAACACTGAAGCTTTCTTT	NA	TRBJ1-1	14	TRBV18
CASSFGLAAYNEQFF	TGTGCCAGCAGTTTTGGGCTAGCGGCCTACAATGAGCAGTTCTTC	TRBD2	TRBJ2-1	15	TRBV27
CASSQEWSNSYEQYF	TGTGCCAGCAGCCAAGAGTGGTCAAACTCCTACGAGCAGTACTTC	NA	TRBJ2-7	15	TRBV14
CASSLGGMNEKLFF	TGTGCCAGCAGTTTGGGGGGTATGAACGAAAAACTGTTTTTT	NA	TRBJ1-4	14	TRBV28
CASRLAAGVNNEQFF	TGTGCAAGTCGCTTAGCGGCCGGGGTAAACAATGAGCAGTTCTTC	NA	TRBJ2-1	15	TRBV12-2
CASSWRGELTQHF	TGTGCCAGCAGCTGGAGGGGGGAATTAACCCAGCATTTT	NA	TRBJ1-5	13	TRBV5-6
CSGLAGGTDTQYF	TGCAGCGGACTAGCGGGAGGCACAGATACGCAGTATTTT	TRBD2	TRBJ2-3	13	TRBV29-1
CAISDGMGLAGHEQYF	TGTGCCATCAGTGACGGAATGGGACTAGCGGGACACGAGCAGTACTTC	TRBD2	TRBJ2-7	16	TRBV10-3
CASSVVAGGSNEQFF	TGTGCCAGCAGCGTGGTAGCGGGAGGATCCAATGAGCAGTTCTTC	TRBD2	TRBJ2-1	15	TRBV9